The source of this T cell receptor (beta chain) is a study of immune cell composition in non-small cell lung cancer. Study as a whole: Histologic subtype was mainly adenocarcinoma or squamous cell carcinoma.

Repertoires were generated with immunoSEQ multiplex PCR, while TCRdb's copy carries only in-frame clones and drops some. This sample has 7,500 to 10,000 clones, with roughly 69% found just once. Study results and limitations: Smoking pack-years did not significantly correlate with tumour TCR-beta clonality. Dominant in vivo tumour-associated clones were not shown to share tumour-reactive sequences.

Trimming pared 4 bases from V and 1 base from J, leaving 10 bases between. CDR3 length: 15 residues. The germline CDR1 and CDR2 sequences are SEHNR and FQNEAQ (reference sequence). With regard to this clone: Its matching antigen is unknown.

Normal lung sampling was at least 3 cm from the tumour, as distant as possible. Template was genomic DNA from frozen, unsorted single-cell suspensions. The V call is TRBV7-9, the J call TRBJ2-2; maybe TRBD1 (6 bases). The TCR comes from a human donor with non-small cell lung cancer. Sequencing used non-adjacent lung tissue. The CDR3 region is CASSSYRENTGELFF. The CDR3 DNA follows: TGTGCCAGCAGCTCCTACAGGGAGAACACCGGGGAGCTGTTTTTT.